The rows below give T cell receptor beta chains drawn from one sample of a study of shared clonotypes between healthy human individuals. The table came from immunoSEQ multiplex PCR; TCRdb's copy has only in-frame clones and leaves some out. The table records some 2,500,000 clones, about 90% of them present only once. Sequencing used naive CD4+ T cells from PBMCs. The receptors come from a man younger than 30 in good health. Some clones in this sample may be carry-over from other donors' samples. Both conserved end residues are trimmed from each CDR3. D genes are given only for firm matches.

V	D	J	CDR3
TRBV5-1	NA	TRBJ2-5	ASTLPGEETQY
TRBV28	NA	TRBJ1-5	ASTGQYNQPQH
TRBV7-2	TRBD2	TRBJ2-1	ASSLTSGAYNEQF
TRBV7-2	NA	TRBJ1-3	ASSLLEGNTIY
TRBV15	TRBD1	TRBJ1-1	ATSRGTGTEAF
TRBV5-4	TRBD2	TRBJ2-5	ASSLVRGREETQY
TRBV6-5	TRBD2	TRBJ2-3	ASSYWSGGGDTQY
TRBV19	NA	TRBJ1-3	ASSRPGLKGGNTIY
TRBV7-9	NA	TRBJ2-1	ASSWEVSGYNEQF
TRBV28	NA	TRBJ2-1	ASSSYRDEQF
TRBV7-9	NA	TRBJ1-1	ASSRTGSAAF
TRBV7-9	NA	TRBJ2-7	ASSAREGVRTGAYEQY
TRBV10-3	TRBD1	TRBJ2-3	AISYPGQGPHSTDTQY
TRBV6-1	NA	TRBJ2-7	ASSDSELAAYEQY
TRBV6-1	NA	TRBJ2-3	ASRPGGGNTQY
TRBV5-5	NA	TRBJ2-7	ASSLGPLSGYGEQY
TRBV7-6	NA	TRBJ1-1	ASSTGGAEAF
TRBV14	NA	TRBJ2-6	ASSQARGVAGANVLT
TRBV7-8	NA	TRBJ2-2	ASSPRQVGNTGELF
TRBV5-4	NA	TRBJ2-1	ASSLVGSGATNEQF
TRBV9	NA	TRBJ2-7	ASSSRTRSSYEQY
TRBV7-3	NA	TRBJ2-1	ASSYLGPSNEQF
TRBV5-1	NA	TRBJ1-1	ASSPGIGGNTEAF
TRBV11-2	TRBD2	TRBJ2-1	ASSLAGTSRNEQF
TRBV28	NA	TRBJ2-5	ASSLDGDLGD
TRBV4-1	TRBD2	TRBJ2-5	ASSQGLAGGYGETQY
TRBV5-1	NA	TRBJ1-4	ASSSRSNEKLF
TRBV6-5	TRBD2	TRBJ2-7	ASSSPGLGSYEQY
TRBV6-5	NA	TRBJ2-7	ASSYSPSYEQY
TRBV5-4	TRBD1	TRBJ1-2	ASSLTTGGAGYT
TRBV28	NA	TRBJ1-2	ASKTGDYGYT
TRBV29-1	NA	TRBJ2-5	SVEDVWGETQY
TRBV18	TRBD1	TRBJ2-1	ASSPGQGHNEQF
TRBV5-1	NA	TRBJ1-1	ASSLDKLGGEAF
TRBV7-2	TRBD1	TRBJ2-2	ASSFDRGVSGTGELF
TRBV4-3	NA	TRBJ1-2	ASSQKDATRYGYT
TRBV11-2	TRBD2	TRBJ2-3	ASSAPAGGDTQY
TRBV5-5	NA	TRBJ2-7	ASSSSYEQY
TRBV5-4	TRBD2	TRBJ2-2	ASSGTSGGSEAGELF
TRBV2	NA	TRBJ2-6	ASSENPLGANVLT
TRBV10-3	NA	TRBJ1-1	AIQRGAGRNDTEAF
TRBV29-1	TRBD1	TRBJ2-5	SVDRGQETQY
TRBV6-1	TRBD1	TRBJ1-2	ASSERQGEGYGYT
TRBV7-9	NA	TRBJ1-2	ATAGYAGSGSYGYT
TRBV28	TRBD2	TRBJ2-3	ASSGGLAGSTDTQY
TRBV29-1	NA	TRBJ1-1	SVGPRANTEAF
TRBV29-1	TRBD1	TRBJ1-1	SVAGQVNTEAF
TRBV9	NA	TRBJ1-4	ASSRTRRGTSGPNEKLF
TRBV4-1	NA	TRBJ1-2	ASSQASANYGYT
TRBV7-2	TRBD2	TRBJ2-7	ASSLASGIGGGSYEQY
TRBV6-1	NA	TRBJ2-7	ASSLQGYEQY
TRBV18	TRBD1	TRBJ1-1	ASSQGQIPSGEAF
TRBV27	TRBD1	TRBJ2-2	ASSQDRGKAGELF
TRBV5-1	TRBD2	TRBJ2-3	ASSGLVVGPSTDTQY
TRBV28	NA	TRBJ2-2	ASNGQGGKSGTGELF
TRBV12-5	NA	TRBJ2-1	ASGSPGLKQF
TRBV5-4	TRBD2	TRBJ2-1	ASSPRLAGGGVNNEQF
TRBV5-6	TRBD1	TRBJ2-7	ASSSTGVGQY
TRBV5-1	TRBD2	TRBJ2-5	ASSLGPSGSGSLYQETQY